This TCR beta chain was identified during a study of Graves' ophthalmopathy and Graves' hyperthyroidism. Regarding the study as a whole: Among thyroid clonotypes expanded above 0.001 frequency, most also appeared in blood.

Using RNA transcripts, the TCR beta CDR3 regions were amplified. Following a first-round RT-PCR that used HTBI primers, a second-round multiplex PCR was carried out. From the multiplex PCR reads, TCRdb called clonotypes with MiXCR, one entry per CDR3 protein. This sample carries about 1.1 million distinct CDR3 sequences, less than 45% of them seen once, and the ten largest clones take around 10%. Germline CDR1 and CDR2: MNHEY and SMNVEV (reference sequence). There are 15 residues in the CDR3. Germline trimming cut 9 bases from V and 4 bases from J; bases unmatched to any gene: 10. As to this clonotype: Its specificity is not known.

The chain couples TRBV27 to TRBJ1-1, with 11 bases aligning to TRBD1. This receptor was obtained from an adult man with Graves' hyperthyroidism. Sequencing was performed on peripheral blood or thyroid tissue (not recorded which). This CDR3 reads CASKDTGTGGTEAFF. In DNA, the CDR3 is TGTGCCAGTAAAGACACCGGGACAGGGGGCACTGAAGCTTTCTTT.